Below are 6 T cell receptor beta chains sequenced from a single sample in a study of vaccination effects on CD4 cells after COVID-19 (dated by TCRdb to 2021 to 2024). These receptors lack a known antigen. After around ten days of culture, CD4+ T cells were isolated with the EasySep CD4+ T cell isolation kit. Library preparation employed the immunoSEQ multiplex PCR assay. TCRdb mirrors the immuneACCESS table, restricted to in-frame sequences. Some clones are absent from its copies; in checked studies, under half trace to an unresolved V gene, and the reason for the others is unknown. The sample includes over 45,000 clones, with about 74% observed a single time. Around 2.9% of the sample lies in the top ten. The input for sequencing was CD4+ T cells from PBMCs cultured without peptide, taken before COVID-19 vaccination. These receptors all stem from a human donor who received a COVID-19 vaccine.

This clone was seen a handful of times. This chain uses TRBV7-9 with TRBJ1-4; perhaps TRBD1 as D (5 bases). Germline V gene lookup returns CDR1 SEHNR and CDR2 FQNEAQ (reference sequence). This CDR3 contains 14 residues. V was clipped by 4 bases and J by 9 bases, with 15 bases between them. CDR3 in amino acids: CASSCRDWPKKLFF. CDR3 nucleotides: TGTGCCAGCAGCTGTAGGGACTGGCCCAAAAAACTGTTTTTT.

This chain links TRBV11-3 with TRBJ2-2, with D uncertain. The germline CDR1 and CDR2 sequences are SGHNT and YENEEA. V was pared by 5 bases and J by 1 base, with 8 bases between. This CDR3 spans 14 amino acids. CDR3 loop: CASSPRQNTGELFF. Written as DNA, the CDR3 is TGTGCCAGCAGCCCAAGACAGAACACCGGGGAGCTGTTTTTT.

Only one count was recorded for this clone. Written as DNA, the CDR3 is TGTGCCAGCAGGACCGGGGGCCGGGGAGGCGAGCAGTACGTC. This codes for CASRTGGRGGEQYV. The rearrangement joins TRBV6-5 to TRBJ2-7, with D perhaps TRBD1 or TRBD2 (6 bases each). Germline V gene data show CDR1 as MNHEY and CDR2 as SVGAGI. This CDR3 contains 14 residues. V was pared by 6 bases and J by 6 bases, with 18 bases between.

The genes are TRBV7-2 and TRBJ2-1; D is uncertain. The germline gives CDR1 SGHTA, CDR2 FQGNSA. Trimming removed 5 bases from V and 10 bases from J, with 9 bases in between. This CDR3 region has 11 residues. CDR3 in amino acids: CASSRLGEQFF. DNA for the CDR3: TGTGCCAGCAGCCGGCTTGGGGAGCAGTTCTTC.

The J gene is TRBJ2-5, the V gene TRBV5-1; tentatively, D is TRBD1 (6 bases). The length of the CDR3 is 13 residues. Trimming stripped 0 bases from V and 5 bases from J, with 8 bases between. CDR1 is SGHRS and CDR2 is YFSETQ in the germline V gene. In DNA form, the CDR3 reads TGCGCCAGCAGCTTGGAGGGGGTGGAGACCCAGTACTTC. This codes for CASSLEGVETQYF.

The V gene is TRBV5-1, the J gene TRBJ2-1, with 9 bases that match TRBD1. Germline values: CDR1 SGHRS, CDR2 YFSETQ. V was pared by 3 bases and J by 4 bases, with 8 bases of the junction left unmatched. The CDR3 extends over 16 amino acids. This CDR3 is CASSYITGGTYNEQFF. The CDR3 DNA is TGCGCCAGCAGCTACATCACAGGGGGCACGTACAATGAGCAGTTCTTC.